The present T cell receptor (beta chain) was sequenced within a study of blood T cells in healthy people across ages. For this clonotype: Its matching antigen is unknown.

The V and J ends lost 6 bases and 2 bases, in that order; junction bases with no gene match: 15. The CDR3 has 16 residues. Germline V gene lookup returns CDR1 DFQATT and CDR2 SNEGSKA (reference sequence). Broader study findings: Naive and antigen-experienced cells could not be conclusively compared, given unsorted PBMCs.

Primers used in a second PCR of roughly 6 to 12 cycles were a sample-barcoded 5' primer and a J-beta primer mix. TCRdb recomputed calls from the 5' RACE reads with MiXCR, one row per CDR3 protein. Seen here are some 670,000 distinct CDR3 sequences, more than 45% observed once, and the top ten hold about 14%. The genes are TRBV20-1 and TRBJ2-5, with TRBD2 matching 7 bases. The specimen was blood. This clonotype originated in a woman aged 80 or over in good health. CDR3 loop: CSARSRDYLRQETQYF. The CDR3 DNA reads TGCAGTGCAAGGTCCCGGGACTATCTAAGGCAAGAGACCCAGTACTTC.